This T cell receptor beta chain was identified in a study of monozygotic twins with inflammatory bowel disease. The study, taken as a whole, reports: Repertoire similarity did not differ between concordant and discordant twins, possibly owing to limited power.

Germline assignment: CDR1 MNHEY and CDR2 SMNVEV (reference sequence). This CDR3 is 18 amino acids long. Remarks on this clonotype: Its antigen remains unidentified.

From the 5' RACE reads, TCRdb lists one entry per CDR3 protein and no DNA. This sample's table has 300,000 to 400,000 distinct CDR3 sequences. The sequence was collected from a human donor with ulcerative colitis or Crohn's disease, or a healthy co-twin of an affected twin (not recorded which). The sequenced sample was blood. The chain combines TRBV27 with TRBJ1-6; TCRdb picks TRBD1, but there is no DNA to check that call. The CDR3 sequence is CASSPTGDRGYGNSPLHF.